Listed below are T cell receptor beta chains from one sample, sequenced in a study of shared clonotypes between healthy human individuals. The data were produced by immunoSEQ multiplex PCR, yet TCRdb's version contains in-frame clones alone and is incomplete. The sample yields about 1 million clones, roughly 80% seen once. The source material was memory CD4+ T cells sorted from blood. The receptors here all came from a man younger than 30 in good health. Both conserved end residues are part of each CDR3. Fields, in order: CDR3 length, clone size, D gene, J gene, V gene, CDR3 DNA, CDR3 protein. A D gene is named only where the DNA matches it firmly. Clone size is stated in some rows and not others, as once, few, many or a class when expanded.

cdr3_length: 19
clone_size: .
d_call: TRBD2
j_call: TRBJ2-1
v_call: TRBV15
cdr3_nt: TGTGCCACCAGCAGGCCACGGCTAGGGACTAGCGGGAAACGCGGTGAGCAGTTCTTC
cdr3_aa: CATSRPRLGTSGKRGEQFF

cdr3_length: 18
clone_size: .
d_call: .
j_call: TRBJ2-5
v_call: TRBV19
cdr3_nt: TGTGCCACCCAGCCAGGGGGCGCCGCGGGAGGGCCAAAAGAGACCCAGTACTTC
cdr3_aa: CATQPGGAAGGPKETQYF

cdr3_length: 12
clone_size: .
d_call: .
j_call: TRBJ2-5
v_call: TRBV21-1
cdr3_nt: TGTGCCAGCAGCAAAGTAACCCCCGGGGAGTACTTC
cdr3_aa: CASSKVTPGEYF

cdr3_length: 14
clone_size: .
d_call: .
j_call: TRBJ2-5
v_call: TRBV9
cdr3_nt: TGTGCCAGCAGCGTGGGGGGGCTCGGAGAGACCCAGTACTTC
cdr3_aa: CASSVGGLGETQYF

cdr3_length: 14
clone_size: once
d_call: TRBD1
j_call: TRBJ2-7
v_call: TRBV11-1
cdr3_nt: TGTGCCAGCAGCCCCGGGACAGGGGGCATCGAGCAGTACTTC
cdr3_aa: CASSPGTGGIEQYF

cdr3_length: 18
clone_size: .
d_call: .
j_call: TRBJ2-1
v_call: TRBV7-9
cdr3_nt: TGTGCCAGCAGCCGACGTTCCGGGACTCCGAGCTCCTACAATGAGCAGTTCTTC
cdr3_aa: CASSRRSGTPSSYNEQFF

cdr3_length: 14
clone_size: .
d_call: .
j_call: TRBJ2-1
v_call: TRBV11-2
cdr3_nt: TGTGCCAGCAGCTTAGGGTACCGGGGGCGGGAGCAGTTCTTC
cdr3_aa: CASSLGYRGREQFF

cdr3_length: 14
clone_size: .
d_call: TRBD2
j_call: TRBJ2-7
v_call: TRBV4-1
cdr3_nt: TGCGCCAGCAGCCAAGTCGCGGGAGTCTACGAGCAGTACTTC
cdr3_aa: CASSQVAGVYEQYF

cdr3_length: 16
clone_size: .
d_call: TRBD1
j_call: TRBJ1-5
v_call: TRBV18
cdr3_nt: TGTGCCAGCTCACCACTCCCGGGACAGGTTCCGCAGCCCCAGCATTTT
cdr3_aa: CASSPLPGQVPQPQHF

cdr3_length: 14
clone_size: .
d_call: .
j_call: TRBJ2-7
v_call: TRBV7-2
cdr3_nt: TGTGCCAGCAGCTTTTCTTTGAATAACTACGAGCAGTACTTC
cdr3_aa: CASSFSLNNYEQYF

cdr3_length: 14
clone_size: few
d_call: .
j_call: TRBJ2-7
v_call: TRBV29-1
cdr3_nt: TGCAGCGTTAGTCGGGGGTTTAGCTCCTACGAGCAGTACTTC
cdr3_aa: CSVSRGFSSYEQYF

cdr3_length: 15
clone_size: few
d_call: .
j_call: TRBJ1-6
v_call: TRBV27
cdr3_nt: TGTGCCAGCAGCCCGCGGGGGCAAAGTAATTCACCCCTCCACTTT
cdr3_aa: CASSPRGQSNSPLHF

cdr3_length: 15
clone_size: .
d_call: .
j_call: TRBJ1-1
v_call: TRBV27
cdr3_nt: TGTGCCAGCAGTGCCTGGAACAGCGTGAACACTGAAGCTTTCTTT
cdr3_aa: CASSAWNSVNTEAFF

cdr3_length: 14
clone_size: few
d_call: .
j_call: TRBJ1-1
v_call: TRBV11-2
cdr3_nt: TGTGCCAGCAGCTTAGGCAGGGAGAACACTGAAGCTTTCTTT
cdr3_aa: CASSLGRENTEAFF

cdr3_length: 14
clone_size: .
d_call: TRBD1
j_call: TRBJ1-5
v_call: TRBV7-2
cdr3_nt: TGTGCCAGCAGCTTAGTTTTCGGGCAGGGGGACCAGCATTTT
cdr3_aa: CASSLVFGQGDQHF

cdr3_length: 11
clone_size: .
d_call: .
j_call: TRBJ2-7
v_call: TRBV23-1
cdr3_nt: TGCGCCGTCTCCTATGGCACCGAGCAGTACTTC
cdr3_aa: CAVSYGTEQYF

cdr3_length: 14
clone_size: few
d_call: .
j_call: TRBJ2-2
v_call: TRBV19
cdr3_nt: TGTGCCAGTAGGGAGGGACCTAACACCGGGGAGCTGTTTTTT
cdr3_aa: CASREGPNTGELFF

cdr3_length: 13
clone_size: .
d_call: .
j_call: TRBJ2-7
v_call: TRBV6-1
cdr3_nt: TGTGCCAGCAGTGCACACCCCGGTCTCGAGCAGTACTTC
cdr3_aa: CASSAHPGLEQYF

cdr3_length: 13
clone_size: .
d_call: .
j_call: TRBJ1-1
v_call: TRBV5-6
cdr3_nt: TGTGCCAGCAGCTTGGCGTACGCCTCTGAAGCTTTCTTT
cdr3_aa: CASSLAYASEAFF

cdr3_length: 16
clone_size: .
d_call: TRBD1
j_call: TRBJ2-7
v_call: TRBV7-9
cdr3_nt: TGTGCCAGCAGCTTAGCGCTGGGACAGGGGTCCTACGAGCAGTACTTC
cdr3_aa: CASSLALGQGSYEQYF

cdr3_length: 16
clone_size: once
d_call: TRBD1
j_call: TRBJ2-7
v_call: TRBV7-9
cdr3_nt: TGTGCCAGCAGCTCAAACCTAAGGGACAGGTACTACGAGCAGTACTTC
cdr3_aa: CASSSNLRDRYYEQYF

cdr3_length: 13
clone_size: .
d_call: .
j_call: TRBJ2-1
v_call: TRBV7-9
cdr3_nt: TGTGCCAGCAGTCTCTTCTCCTACAATGAGCAGTTCTTC
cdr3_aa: CASSLFSYNEQFF

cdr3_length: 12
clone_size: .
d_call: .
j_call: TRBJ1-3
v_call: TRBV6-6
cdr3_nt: TGTGCCAGCAGTGCCAGAGGAGACACCATATATTTT
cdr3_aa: CASSARGDTIYF

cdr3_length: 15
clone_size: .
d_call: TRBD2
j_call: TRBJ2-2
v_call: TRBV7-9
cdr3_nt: TGTGCCAGCAGCTTTAGCGGGAAGAACACCGGGGAGCTGTTTTTT
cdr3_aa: CASSFSGKNTGELFF

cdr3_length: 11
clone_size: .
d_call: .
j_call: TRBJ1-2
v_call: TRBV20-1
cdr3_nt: TGCAGTGTTCCAGAGCGCTATGGCTACACCTTC
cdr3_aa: CSVPERYGYTF

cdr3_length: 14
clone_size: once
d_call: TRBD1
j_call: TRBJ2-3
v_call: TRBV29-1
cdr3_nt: TGCAGCGTTACAGGGGGCGCGGGCACAGATACGCAGTATTTT
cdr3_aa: CSVTGGAGTDTQYF

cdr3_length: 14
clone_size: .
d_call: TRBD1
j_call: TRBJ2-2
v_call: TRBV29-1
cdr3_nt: TGCAGCGTAGTCAGACAGGGGTACACCGGGGAGCTGTTTTTT
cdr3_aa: CSVVRQGYTGELFF